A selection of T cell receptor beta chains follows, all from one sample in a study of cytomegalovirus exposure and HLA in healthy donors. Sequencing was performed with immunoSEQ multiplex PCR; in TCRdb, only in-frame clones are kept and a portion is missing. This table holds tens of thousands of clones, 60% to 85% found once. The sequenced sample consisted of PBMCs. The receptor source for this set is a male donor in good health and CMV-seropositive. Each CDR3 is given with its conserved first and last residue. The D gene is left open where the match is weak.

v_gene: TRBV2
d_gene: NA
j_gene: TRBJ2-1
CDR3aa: CASSRDFYNEQFF

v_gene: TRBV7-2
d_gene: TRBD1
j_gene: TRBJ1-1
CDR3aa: CASSLVTGGTEAFF

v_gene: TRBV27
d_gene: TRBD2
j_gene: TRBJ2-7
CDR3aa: CASSLASGSYEQYF

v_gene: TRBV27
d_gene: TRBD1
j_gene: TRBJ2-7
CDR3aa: CASSRGGQGFYDEQYF

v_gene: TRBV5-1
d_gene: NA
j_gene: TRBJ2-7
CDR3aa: CASSEEPDSYYEQYF

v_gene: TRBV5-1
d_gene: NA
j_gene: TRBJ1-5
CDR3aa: CASSLEQGSQPQHF

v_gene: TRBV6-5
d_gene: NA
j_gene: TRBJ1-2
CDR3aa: CASSYGAALGDGYTF

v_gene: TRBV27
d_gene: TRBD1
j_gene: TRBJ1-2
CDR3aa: CARNIKTGRDYGYTF

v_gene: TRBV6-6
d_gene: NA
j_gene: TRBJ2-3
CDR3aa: CASSSPQAATDTQYF

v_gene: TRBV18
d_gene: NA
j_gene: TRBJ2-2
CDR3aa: CASSPQADRELFF

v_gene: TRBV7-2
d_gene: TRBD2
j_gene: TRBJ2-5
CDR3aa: CASSFLPSGGRQETQYF

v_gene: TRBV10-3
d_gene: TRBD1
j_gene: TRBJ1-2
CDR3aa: CAITRGGTGALNYGYTF

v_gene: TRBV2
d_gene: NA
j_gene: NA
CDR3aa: CASSAPMSSYEQYF

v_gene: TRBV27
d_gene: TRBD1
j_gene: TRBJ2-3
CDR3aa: CASSTRQGSTDTQYF

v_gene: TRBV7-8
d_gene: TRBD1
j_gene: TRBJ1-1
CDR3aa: CASSLLAQGALGDTEAFF

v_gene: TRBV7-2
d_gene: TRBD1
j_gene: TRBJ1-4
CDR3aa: CASSIGQGRFTNEKLFF

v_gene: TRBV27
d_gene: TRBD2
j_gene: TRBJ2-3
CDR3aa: CASGKGVRVSGGQQYF

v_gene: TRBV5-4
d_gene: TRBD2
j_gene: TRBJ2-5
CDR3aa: CASSQGLAGETQYF

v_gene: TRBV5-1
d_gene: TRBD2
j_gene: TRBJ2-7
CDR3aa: CASSSRNGTSGGGQYF

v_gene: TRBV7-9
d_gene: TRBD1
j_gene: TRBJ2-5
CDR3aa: CASSSYRGIQTQYF

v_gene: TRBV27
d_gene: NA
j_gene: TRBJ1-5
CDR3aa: CASRRNDVYNQPQHF

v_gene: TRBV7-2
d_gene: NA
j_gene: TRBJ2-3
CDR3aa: CASSLFNTDTQYF

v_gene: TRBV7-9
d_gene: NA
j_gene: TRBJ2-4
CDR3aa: CASMTDKNIQYF

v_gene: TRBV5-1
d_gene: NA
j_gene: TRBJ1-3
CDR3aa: CASSLKQGGSGNTIYF

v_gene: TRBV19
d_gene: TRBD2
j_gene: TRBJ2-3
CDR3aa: CASSISGITTDTQYF

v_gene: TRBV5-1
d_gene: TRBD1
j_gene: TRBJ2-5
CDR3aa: CASSSGQGWETQYF

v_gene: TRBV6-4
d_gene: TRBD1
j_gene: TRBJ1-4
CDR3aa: CASSDGYRGREKLFF

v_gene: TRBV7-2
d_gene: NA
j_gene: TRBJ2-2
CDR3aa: CASSPNSGRGPLNTGELFF

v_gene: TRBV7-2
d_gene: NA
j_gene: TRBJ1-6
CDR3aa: CASSLEGGVGSPLHF